The clone carrying this T cell receptor (beta chain) has a handful of counts. This record belongs to a study of human T cells and chemical hapten exposure. Sample time point: patch test 1, 2 weeks after DPC sensitization. This sample's treatment: therapeutic diphenylcyclopropenone sensitization with weekly scalp DPC. V shed 5 bases, J shed 0 bases, and the junction held 7 bases outside the gene matches. The CDR3 consists of 16 residues. Germline assignment: CDR1 SGHTA and CDR2 FQGNSA. TCRdb reprocessed the RACE reads with MiXCR, giving one entry per CDR3 protein. The sample records some 340,000 distinct CDR3 sequences, about 7% being singletons.

Material: whole blood, obtained in connection with sensitization to the hapten diphenylcyclopropenone (DPC). V gene TRBV7-2 combines with J gene TRBJ1-1; 9 bases agree with TRBD1. This clonotype was sampled from a woman younger than 30 with alopecia areata. Some clones in this sample may be carry-over from other donors' samples. CDR3 nucleotide sequence: TGTGCCAGCAGCCGGTGGACAGGGGCGATGAACACTGAAGCTTTCTTT. This codes for CASSRWTGAMNTEAFF.